The rows below give T cell receptor beta chains drawn from one sample of a study of T cells in localized non-small cell lung cancer. Profiled with immunoSEQ multiplex PCR; TCRdb holds only in-frame clones, not every one. The data contain some 50,000 clones, approximately 80% of them seen just once; the ten biggest clones take up 17%. The input for sequencing was peripheral blood mononuclear cells, taken before any cancer treatment. These receptors were taken from a man between 35 and 75 years old with stage III lung adenocarcinoma. The CDR3 runs from the conserved cysteine through the conserved F or W. Fields, in order: CDR3 protein, CDR3 DNA, D gene, V gene, J gene, clone size. The D gene is left open where the match is weak. Clone size is not always given. Where it is, it says once, few, many or a class for expanded clones.

CDR3: CASSTGLTGTQYF
DNA: TGCGCCAGCAGCACCGGCCTAACGGGGACCCAGTACTTC
D: -
V: TRBV5-1
J: TRBJ2-5
size: -

CDR3: CASSRSTENTEAFF
DNA: TGTGCCAGCTCACGGTCGACAGAGAACACTGAAGCTTTCTTT
D: -
V: TRBV18
J: TRBJ1-1
size: -

CDR3: CASMEGNEQYF
DNA: TGCGCCAGCATGGAGGGTAACGAGCAGTACTTC
D: -
V: TRBV4-1
J: TRBJ2-7
size: -

CDR3: CASSSDRVQETQYF
DNA: TGTGCCAGCAGTTCAGACAGAGTACAAGAGACCCAGTACTTC
D: -
V: TRBV6-5
J: TRBJ2-5
size: -

CDR3: CASSRSGTGQTYEQYF
DNA: TGTGCCAGTAGCCGATCCGGGACAGGCCAGACCTACGAGCAGTACTTC
D: TRBD1
V: TRBV19
J: TRBJ2-7
size: few

CDR3: CASSWAAGQLSYEQYF
DNA: TGCGCCAGCAGCTGGGCGGCGGGACAGCTCTCCTACGAGCAGTACTTC
D: -
V: TRBV5-1
J: TRBJ2-7
size: -

CDR3: CASSERGQGEETQYF
DNA: TGTGCCAGCAGTGAAAGGGGACAGGGGGAGGAGACCCAGTACTTC
D: TRBD1
V: TRBV6-1
J: TRBJ2-5
size: -

CDR3: CASSLAGRYNEQFF
DNA: TGCGCCAGCAGCTTAGCGGGGCGTTACAATGAGCAGTTCTTC
D: TRBD2
V: TRBV5-1
J: TRBJ2-1
size: -

CDR3: CAWSVGTGYQETQYF
DNA: TGTGCCTGGAGTGTAGGGACAGGGTACCAAGAGACCCAGTACTTC
D: TRBD1
V: TRBV30
J: TRBJ2-5
size: -

CDR3: CASSSMGGLSYEQYF
DNA: TGCGCCAGCAGCTCCATGGGGGGCCTCTCCTACGAGCAGTACTTC
D: -
V: TRBV5-1
J: TRBJ2-7
size: -

CDR3: CASSAVGSYAYNEQFF
DNA: TGTGCCAGCAGCGCCGTGGGGTCCTACGCCTACAATGAGCAGTTCTTC
D: -
V: TRBV2
J: TRBJ2-1
size: -

CDR3: CASSLWRGNEQFF
DNA: TGTGCCAGCAGCTTATGGCGGGGCAATGAGCAGTTCTTC
D: -
V: TRBV7-2
J: TRBJ2-1
size: -

CDR3: CASSLSSSGIRQFF
DNA: TGTGCCAGCAGTCTCTCCTCGAGTGGTATAAGGCAGTTCTTC
D: -
V: TRBV27
J: TRBJ2-1
size: once

CDR3: CASRGTARYGYTF
DNA: TGTGCCAGCAGGGGCACGGCGCGTTATGGCTACACCTTC
D: -
V: TRBV2
J: TRBJ1-2
size: -

CDR3: CASSLVQGAGDTQYF
DNA: TGCGCCAGCAGCTTGGTTCAGGGGGCCGGAGATACGCAGTATTTT
D: TRBD1
V: TRBV5-1
J: TRBJ2-3
size: -

CDR3: CASSLMTGPFNEQFF
DNA: TGCGCCAGCAGCCTAATGACAGGGCCCTTCAATGAGCAGTTCTTC
D: TRBD1
V: TRBV10-1
J: TRBJ2-1
size: -

CDR3: CASSGGASYNEQFF
DNA: TGTGCCAGCAGCGGAGGGGCCTCCTACAATGAGCAGTTCTTC
D: -
V: TRBV2
J: TRBJ2-1
size: -